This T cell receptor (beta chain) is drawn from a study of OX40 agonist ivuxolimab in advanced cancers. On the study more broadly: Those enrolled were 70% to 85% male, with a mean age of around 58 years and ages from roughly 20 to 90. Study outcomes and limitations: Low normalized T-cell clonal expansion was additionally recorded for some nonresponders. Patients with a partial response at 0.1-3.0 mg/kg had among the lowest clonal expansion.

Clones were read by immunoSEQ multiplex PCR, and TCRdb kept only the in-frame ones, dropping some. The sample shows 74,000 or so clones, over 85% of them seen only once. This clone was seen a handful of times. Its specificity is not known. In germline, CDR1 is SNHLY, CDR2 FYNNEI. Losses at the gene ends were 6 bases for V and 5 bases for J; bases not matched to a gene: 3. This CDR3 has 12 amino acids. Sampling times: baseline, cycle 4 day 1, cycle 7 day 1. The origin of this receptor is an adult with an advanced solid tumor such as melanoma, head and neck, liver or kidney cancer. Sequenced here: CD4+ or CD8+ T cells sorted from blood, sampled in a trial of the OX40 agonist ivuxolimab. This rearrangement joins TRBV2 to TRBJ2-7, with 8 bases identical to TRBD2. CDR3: CASSLGRDEQYF. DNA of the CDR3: TGTGCCAGCAGCCTCGGGAGGGACGAGCAGTACTTC. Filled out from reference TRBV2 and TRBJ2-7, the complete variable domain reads EPEVTQTPSHQVTQMGQEVILRCVPISNHLYFYWYRQILGQKVEFLVSFYNNEISEKSEIFDDQFSVERPDGSNFTLKIRSTKLEDSAMYFCASSLGRDEQYFGPGTRLTVT.